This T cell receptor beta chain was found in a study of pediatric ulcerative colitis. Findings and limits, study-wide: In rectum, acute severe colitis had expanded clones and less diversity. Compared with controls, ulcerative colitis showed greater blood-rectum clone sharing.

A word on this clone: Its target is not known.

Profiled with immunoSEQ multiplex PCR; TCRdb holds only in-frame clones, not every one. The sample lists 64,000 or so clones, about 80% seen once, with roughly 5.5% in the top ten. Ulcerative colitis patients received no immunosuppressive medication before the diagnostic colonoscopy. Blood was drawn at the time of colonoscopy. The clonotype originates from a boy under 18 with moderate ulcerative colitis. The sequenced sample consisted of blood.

The CDR3 loop is CASSPTSYEQYF. CDR3 DNA sequence: TGTGCCAGCAGCCCCACTAGCTACGAGCAGTACTTC. The rearrangement links TRBV7-2 to TRBJ2-7; D is perhaps TRBD2 (5 bases). The CDR3 sequence is 12 residues long. Germline loops: CDR1 SGHTA, CDR2 FQGNSA. The V and J ends lost 5 bases and 3 bases respectively, with 8 bases between them.